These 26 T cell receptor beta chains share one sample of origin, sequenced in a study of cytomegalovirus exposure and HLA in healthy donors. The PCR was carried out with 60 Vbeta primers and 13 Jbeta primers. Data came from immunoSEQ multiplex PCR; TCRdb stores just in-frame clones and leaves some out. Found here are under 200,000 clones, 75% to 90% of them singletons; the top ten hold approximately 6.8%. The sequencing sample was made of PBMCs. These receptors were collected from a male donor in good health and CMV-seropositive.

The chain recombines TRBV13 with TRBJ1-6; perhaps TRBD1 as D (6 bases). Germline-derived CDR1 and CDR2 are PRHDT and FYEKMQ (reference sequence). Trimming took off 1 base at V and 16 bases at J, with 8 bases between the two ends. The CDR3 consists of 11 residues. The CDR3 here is CASSLEDSLHF. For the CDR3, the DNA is TGTGCCAGCAGCTTAGAGGACAGTCTCCACTTT.

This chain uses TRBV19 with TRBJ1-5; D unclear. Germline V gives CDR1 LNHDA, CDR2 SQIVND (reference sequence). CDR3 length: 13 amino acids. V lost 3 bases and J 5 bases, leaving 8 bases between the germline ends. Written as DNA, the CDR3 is TGTGCCAGTAGTATTAATCGGGATCAGCCCCAGCATTTT. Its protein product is CASSINRDQPQHF.

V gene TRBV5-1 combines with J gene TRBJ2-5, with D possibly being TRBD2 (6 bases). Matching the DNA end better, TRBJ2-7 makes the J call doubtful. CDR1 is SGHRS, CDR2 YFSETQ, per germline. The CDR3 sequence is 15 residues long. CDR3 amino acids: CASSLSGDFSYEQYF. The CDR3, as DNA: TGCGCCAGCAGCTTGTCGGGAGACTTCTCCTACGAGCAGTACTTC.

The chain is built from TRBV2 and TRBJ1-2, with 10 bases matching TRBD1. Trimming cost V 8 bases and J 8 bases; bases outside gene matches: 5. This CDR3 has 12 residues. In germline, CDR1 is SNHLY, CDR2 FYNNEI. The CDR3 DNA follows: TGTGCCAGCCCCGGACAGGGGGAAGGCTACACCTTC. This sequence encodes CASPGQGEGYTF. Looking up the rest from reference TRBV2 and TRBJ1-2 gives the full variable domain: EPEVTQTPSHQVTQMGQEVILRCVPISNHLYFYWYRQILGQKVEFLVSFYNNEISEKSEIFDDQFSVERPDGSNFTLKIRSTKLEDSAMYFCASPGQGEGYTFGSGTRLTVV.

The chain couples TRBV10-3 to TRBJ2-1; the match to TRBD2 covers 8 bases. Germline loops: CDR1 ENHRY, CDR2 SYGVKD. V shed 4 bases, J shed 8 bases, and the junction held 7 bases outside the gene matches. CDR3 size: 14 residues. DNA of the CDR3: TGTGCCATCAGTGGGGGCGGGAGGTTTGATGAGCAGTTCTTC. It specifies CAISGGGRFDEQFF.

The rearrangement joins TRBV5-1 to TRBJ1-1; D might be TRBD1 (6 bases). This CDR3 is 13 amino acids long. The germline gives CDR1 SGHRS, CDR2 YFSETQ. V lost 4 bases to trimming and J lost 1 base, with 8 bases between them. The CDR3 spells CASSPQGNTEAFF. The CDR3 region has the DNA TGCGCCAGCAGCCCACAGGGGAACACTGAAGCTTTCTTT.

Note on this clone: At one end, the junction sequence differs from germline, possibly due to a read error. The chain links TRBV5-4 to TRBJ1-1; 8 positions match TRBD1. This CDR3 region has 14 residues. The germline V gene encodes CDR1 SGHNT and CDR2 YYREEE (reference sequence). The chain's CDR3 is CASSLNRDRPEAFF. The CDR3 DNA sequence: TGCGCCAGCAGCCTGAACCGGGACAGGCCTGAAGCTTTCTTT.

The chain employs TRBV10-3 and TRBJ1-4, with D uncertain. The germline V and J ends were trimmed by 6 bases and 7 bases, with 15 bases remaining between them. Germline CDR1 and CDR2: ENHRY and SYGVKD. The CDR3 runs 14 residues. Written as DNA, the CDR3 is TGTGCCATCAGGGACGGTGGTGGGAGTGAAAAACTGTTTTTT. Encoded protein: CAIRDGGGSEKLFF.

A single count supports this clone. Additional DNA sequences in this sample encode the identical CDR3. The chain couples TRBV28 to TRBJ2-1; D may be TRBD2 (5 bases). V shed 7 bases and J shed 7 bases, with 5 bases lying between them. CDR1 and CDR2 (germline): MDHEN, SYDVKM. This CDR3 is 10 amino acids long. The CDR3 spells CASTGNEQFF. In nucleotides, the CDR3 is TGTGCCAGCACGGGAAATGAGCAGTTCTTC.

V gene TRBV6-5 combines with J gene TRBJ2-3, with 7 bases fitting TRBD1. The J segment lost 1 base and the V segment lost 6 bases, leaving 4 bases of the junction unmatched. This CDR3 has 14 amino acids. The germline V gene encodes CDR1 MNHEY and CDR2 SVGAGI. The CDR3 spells CASSPGQRTDTQYF. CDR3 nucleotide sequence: TGTGCCAGCAGCCCGGGACAGCGCACAGATACGCAGTATTTT.

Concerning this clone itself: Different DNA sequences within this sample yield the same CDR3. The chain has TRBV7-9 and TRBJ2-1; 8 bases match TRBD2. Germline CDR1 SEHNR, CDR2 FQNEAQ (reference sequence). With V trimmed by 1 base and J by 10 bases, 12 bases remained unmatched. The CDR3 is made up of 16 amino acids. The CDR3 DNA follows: TGTGCCAGCAGCTTAGGAGCGGGAGTAGGCTGGAACGAGCAGTTCTTC. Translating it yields CASSLGAGVGWNEQFF.

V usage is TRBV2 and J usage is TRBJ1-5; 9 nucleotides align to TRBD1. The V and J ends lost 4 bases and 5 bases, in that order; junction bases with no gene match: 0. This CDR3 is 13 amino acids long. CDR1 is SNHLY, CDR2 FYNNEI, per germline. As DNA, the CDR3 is TGTGCCAGCAGTGGGACAGGGGATCAGCCCCAGCATTTT. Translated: CASSGTGDQPQHF. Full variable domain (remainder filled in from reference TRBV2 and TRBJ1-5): EPEVTQTPSHQVTQMGQEVILRCVPISNHLYFYWYRQILGQKVEFLVSFYNNEISEKSEIFDDQFSVERPDGSNFTLKIRSTKLEDSAMYFCASSGTGDQPQHFGDGTRLSIL.

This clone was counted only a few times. CDR3 region: CASSLRGTGPNTEAFF. CDR3 DNA: TGTGCCAGCAGCTTGCGGGGGACAGGGCCGAACACTGAAGCTTTCTTT. This chain connects TRBV5-6 to TRBJ1-1, with 9 bases that match TRBD1. This CDR3 spans 16 amino acids. CDR1 is SGHDT and CDR2 is YYEEEE in the germline V gene. With 1 base clipped from V and 1 base from J, the junction kept 5 bases outside the gene matches.

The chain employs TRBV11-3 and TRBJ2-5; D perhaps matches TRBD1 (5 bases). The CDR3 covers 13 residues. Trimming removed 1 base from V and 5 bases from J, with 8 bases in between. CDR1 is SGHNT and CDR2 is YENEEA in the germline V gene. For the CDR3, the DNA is TGTGCCAGCAGCTTAGGGACAATGGAGACCCAGTACTTC. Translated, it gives CASSLGTMETQYF.

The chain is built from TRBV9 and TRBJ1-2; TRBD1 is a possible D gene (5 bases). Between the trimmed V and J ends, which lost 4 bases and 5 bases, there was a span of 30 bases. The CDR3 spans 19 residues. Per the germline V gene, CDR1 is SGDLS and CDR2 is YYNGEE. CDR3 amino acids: CASSPLIRAQLNPGYGYTF. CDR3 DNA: TGTGCCAGCAGCCCCCTCATTCGGGCACAGCTCAACCCAGGGTATGGCTACACCTTC. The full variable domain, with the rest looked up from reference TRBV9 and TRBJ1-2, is DSGVTQTPKHLITATGQRVTLRCSPRSGDLSVYWYQQSLDQGLQFLIQYYNGEERAKGNILERFSAQQFPDLHSELNLSSLELGDSALYFCASSPLIRAQLNPGYGYTFGSGTRLTVV.

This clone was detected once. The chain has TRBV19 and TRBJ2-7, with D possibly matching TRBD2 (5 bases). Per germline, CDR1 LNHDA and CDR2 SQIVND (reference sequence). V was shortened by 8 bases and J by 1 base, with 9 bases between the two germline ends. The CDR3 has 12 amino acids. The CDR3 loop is CASSGMSYEQYF. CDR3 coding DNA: TGTGCCAGTTCCGGGATGTCCTACGAGCAGTACTTC.

The CDR3: CASKAGATSYEQYF. The DNA of the CDR3 is TGCGCCAGCAAAGCAGGGGCTACCTCCTACGAGCAGTACTTC. The chain couples TRBV5-1 to TRBJ2-7; D perhaps matches TRBD1 (6 bases). Germline V CDR1 and CDR2: SGHRS, YFSETQ. Deletions cut 6 bases from V and 0 bases from J, with 13 bases between. CDR3 length equals 14 residues.

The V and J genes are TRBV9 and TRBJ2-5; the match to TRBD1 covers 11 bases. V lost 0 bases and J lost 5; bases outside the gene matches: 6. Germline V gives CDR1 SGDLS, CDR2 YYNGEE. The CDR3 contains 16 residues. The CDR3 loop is CASSVGSGQGVETQYF. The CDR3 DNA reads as TGTGCCAGCAGCGTAGGTTCGGGACAGGGGGTGGAGACCCAGTACTTC.

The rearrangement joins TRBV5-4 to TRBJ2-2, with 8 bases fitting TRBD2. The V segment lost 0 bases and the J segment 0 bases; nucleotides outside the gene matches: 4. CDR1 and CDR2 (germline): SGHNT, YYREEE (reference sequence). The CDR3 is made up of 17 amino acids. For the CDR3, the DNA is TGTGCCAGCAGCTTGGAACTAGCGGCCGCGAACACCGGGGAGCTGTTTTTT. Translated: CASSLELAAANTGELFF.

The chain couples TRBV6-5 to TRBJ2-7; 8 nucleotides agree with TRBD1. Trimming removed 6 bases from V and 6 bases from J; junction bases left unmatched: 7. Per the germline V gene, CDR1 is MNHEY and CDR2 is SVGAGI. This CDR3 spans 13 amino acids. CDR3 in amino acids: CASSRGRSGEQYF. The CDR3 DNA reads TGTGCCAGCAGCAGGGGGCGCAGTGGCGAGCAGTACTTC.

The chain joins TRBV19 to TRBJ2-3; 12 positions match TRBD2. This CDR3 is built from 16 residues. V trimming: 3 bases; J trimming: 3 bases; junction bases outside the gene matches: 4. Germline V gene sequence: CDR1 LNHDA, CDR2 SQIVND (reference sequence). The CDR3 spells CASSIGGTSGTDTQYF. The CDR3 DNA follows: TGTGCCAGTAGTATCGGCGGGACTAGCGGGACAGATACGCAGTATTTT.

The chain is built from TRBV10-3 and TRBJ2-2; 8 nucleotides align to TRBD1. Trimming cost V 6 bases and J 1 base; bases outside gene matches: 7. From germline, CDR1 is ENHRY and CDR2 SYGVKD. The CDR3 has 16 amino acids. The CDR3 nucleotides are TGTGCCATCAGGAGTGGACAGGGAGGGAACACCGGGGAGCTGTTTTTT. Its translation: CAIRSGQGGNTGELFF.

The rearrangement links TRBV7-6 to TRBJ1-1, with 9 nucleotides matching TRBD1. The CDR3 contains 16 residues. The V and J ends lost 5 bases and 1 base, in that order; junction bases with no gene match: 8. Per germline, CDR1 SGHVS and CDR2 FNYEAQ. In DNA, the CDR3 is TGTGCCAGCAGCCCGGACAGGGGAAACAGGAACACTGAAGCTTTCTTT. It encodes CASSPDRGNRNTEAFF.

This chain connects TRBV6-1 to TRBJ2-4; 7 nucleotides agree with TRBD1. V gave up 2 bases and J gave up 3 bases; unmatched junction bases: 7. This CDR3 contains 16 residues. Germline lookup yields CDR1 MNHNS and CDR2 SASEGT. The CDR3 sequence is CASSEQTGRGKNIQYF. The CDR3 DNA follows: TGTGCCAGCAGTGAACAGACAGGGCGCGGCAAAAACATTCAGTACTTC.

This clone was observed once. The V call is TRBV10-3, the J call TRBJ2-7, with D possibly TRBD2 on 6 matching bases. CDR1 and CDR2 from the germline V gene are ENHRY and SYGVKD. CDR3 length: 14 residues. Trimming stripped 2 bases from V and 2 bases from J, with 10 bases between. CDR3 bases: TGTGCCATCAGTGAGGCGGGGCAGACCTACGAGCAGTACTTC. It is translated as CAISEAGQTYEQYF.

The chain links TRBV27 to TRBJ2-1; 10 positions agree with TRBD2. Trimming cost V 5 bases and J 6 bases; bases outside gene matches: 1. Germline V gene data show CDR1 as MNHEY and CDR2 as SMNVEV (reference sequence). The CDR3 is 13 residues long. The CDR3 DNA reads TGTGCCAGCAGTCGGACTAGCGGCAATGAGCAGTTCTTC. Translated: CASSRTSGNEQFF.